Sequencing of this TCR beta chain was carried out in a study of Tregs in tolerant kidney transplant recipients. The germline V gene has CDR1 LNHDA and CDR2 SQIVND (reference sequence). This CDR3 is built from 12 residues. V shed 2 bases and J shed 8 bases, with 9 bases lying between them. Only in-frame clones appear in the TCRdb table, and some are missing; sequencing was by immunoSEQ multiplex PCR. The sample has roughly 66,000 clones; just under 95% are singletons. Details on this clone: What it binds is unknown.

Study findings and constraints: This study did not directly address biological reproducibility.

The origin of this receptor is a human donor who received a combined kidney and bone marrow transplant. Sequenced material: CD8+ T cells from blood, taken before the transplant. The V and J genes are TRBV19 and TRBJ1-2, with D unclear. The CDR3 DNA follows: TGTGCCAGTAGTATATTTTACAGCGGCTACACCTTC. It yields the protein CASSIFYSGYTF.